This T cell receptor (beta chain) came from a study of T cell responses to AZD1222 COVID-19 vaccine. General study findings and limits: CD4 TCRs linked to vaccination spanned spike, dominating at 160-218 and 743-854.

Notes on this clone: The antigen is unknown.

The V segment lost 0 bases and the J segment 7 bases; nucleotides outside the gene matches: 7. Germline values: CDR1 GTSNPN, CDR2 SVGIG (reference sequence). The CDR3 totals 15 residues. The data were produced by immunoSEQ multiplex PCR, yet TCRdb's version contains in-frame clones alone and is incomplete. This table has under 120,000 clones, 92% appearing once. Sequenced here: peripheral blood, sampled on day 0 of AZD1222 vaccination. The receptor's source is an adult in good health. The chain is built from TRBV30 and TRBJ2-2, with TRBD1 identical over 8 bases. This chain's CDR3 is CAWSVLRGQGGELFF. The CDR3 nucleotides are TGTGCCTGGAGTGTACTCAGGGGGCAGGGCGGGGAGCTGTTTTTT.